The following is a TCR beta chain sequence with its context. What it recognizes is unknown. Per germline, CDR1 MDHEN and CDR2 SYDVKM. With V trimmed by 5 bases and J by 5 bases, 6 bases remained unmatched. The CDR3 consists of 14 residues. These data are taken from a study of cytomegalovirus exposure and HLA in healthy donors. Data came from immunoSEQ multiplex PCR; TCRdb stores just in-frame clones and leaves some out. The table has roughly 80,000 clones, roughly 88% seen once. General study points: Most observed TCR sequences were rare, whereas some public TCRs were detected in many donors.

This rearrangement joins TRBV28 to TRBJ2-3; 8 positions agree with TRBD2. This clonotype was sampled from a man aged 25 to 40 in good health and CMV-seronegative. The sequencing input was PBMCs. CDR3 coding DNA: TGTGCCAGCAGTCAGCGGGAGTATGTAGATACGCAGTATTTT. This gives the protein CASSQREYVDTQYF.